A single T cell receptor (beta chain) is shown here with its context. The CDR3 runs to 12 residues. Germline loops: CDR1 GTSNPN, CDR2 SVGIG (reference sequence). Trimming at V came to 5 bases and at J to 7 bases, leaving 4 bases not matched to a gene. Original processing notes: Reference gene primer amplification gave estimated nucleated cell counts. Libraries were prepared by immunoSEQ multiplex PCR; TCRdb keeps only in-frame clonotypes and omits some of them. From that table come the V and J calls and clone size; the DNA was used to work out D and trimming. The sample contains about 74,000 clones, 75% to 80% of which appear only once. These data come from a study of blood T cell repertoires in COVID-19. Across the study: Researchers got acute and convalescent COVID-19 samples from the United States, Italy and Spain. PBMCs, B-cell-depleted T cells, or T cells were the source of the cDNA or gDNA that made up the material.

The sequenced sample consisted of peripheral blood. The clonotype was recovered from a human donor in a cohort sampled during active COVID-19. The rearrangement uses TRBV30 and TRBJ1-2; 10 nucleotides align to TRBD1. CDR3 region: CAWGTGVVGYTF. CDR3 bases: TGTGCCTGGGGGACAGGGGTCGTTGGCTACACCTTC.